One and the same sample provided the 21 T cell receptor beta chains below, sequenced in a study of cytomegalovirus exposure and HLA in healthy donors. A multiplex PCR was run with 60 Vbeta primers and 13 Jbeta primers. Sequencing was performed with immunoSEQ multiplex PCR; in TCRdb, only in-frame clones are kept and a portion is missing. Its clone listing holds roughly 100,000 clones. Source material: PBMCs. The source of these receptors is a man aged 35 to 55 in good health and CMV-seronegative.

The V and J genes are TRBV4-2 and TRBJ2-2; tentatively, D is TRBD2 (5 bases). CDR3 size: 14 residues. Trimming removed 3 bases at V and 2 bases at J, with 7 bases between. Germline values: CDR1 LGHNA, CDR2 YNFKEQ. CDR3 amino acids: CASSQGENTGELFF. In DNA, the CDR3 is TGTGCCAGCAGCCAGGGAGAAAACACCGGGGAGCTGTTTTTT.

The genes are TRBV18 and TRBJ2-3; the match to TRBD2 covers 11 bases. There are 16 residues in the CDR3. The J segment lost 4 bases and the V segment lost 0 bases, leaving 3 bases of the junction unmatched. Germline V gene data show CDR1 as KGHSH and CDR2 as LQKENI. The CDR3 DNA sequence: TGTGCCAGCTCACCACCCACTAGCGGGAGACCAGATACGCAGTATTTT. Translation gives CASSPPTSGRPDTQYF.

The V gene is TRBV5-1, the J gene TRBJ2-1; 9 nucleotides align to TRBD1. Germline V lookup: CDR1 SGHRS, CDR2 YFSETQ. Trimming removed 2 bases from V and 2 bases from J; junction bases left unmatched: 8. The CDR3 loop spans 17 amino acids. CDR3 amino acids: CASSLQITGGAYNEQFF. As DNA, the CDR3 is TGCGCCAGCAGCTTACAAATAACAGGGGGCGCCTACAATGAGCAGTTCTTC.

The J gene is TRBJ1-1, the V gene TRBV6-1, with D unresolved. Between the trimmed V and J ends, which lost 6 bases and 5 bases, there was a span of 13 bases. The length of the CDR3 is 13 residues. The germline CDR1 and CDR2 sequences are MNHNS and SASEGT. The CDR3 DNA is TGTGCCAGCAGGACGTCAGCGCGAACTGAAGCTTTCTTT. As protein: CASRTSARTEAFF.

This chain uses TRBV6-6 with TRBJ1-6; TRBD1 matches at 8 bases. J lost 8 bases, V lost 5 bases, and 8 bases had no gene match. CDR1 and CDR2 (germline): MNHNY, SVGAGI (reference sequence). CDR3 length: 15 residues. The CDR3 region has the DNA TGTGCCAGCAGTCTCGCGGGGACAGGTGATTCACCCCTCCACTTT. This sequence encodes CASSLAGTGDSPLHF.

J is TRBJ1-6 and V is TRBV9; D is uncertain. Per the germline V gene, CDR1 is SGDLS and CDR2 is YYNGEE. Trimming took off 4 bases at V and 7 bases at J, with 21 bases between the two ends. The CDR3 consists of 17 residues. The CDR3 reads CASSRSDRGVGNSPLHF. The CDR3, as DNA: TGTGCCAGCAGCCGTAGTGACCGGGGTGTGGGCAATTCACCCCTCCACTTT.

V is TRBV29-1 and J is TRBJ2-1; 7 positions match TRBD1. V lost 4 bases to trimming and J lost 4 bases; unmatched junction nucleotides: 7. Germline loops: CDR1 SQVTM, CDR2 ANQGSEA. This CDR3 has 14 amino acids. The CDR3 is CSVVQGDRYNEQFF. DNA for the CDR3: TGCAGCGTTGTACAAGGGGACAGATACAATGAGCAGTTCTTC.

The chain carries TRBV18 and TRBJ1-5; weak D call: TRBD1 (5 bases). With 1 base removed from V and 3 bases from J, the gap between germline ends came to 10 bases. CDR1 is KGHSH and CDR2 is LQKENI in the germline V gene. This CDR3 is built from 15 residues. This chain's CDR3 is CASSPQGYNNQPQHF. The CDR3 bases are TGTGCCAGCTCACCACAGGGGTATAACAATCAGCCCCAGCATTTT.

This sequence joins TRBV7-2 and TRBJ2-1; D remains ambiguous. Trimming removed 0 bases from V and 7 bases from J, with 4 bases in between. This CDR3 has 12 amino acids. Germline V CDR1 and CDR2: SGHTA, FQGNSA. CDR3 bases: TGTGCCAGCAGCTTAGCCTCTAATGAGCAGTTCTTC. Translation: CASSLASNEQFF.

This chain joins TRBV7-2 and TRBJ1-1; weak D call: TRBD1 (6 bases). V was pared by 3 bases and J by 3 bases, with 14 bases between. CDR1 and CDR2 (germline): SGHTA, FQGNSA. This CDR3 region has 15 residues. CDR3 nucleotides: TGTGCCAGCAGCTTTTTGGGGGGGCGCGACACTGAAGCTTTCTTT. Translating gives CASSFLGGRDTEAFF.

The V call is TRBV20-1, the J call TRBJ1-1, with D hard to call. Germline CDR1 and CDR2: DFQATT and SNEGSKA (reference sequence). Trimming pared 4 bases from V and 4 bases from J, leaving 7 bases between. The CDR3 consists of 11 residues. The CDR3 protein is CSAKSATEAFF. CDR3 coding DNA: TGCAGTGCTAAGAGCGCCACTGAAGCTTTCTTT.

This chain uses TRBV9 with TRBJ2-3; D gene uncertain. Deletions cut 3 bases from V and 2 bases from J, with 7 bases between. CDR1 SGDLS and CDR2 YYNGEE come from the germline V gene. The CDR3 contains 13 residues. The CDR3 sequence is CASSAQATDTQYF. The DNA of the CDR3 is TGTGCCAGCAGCGCTCAGGCCACAGATACGCAGTATTTT.

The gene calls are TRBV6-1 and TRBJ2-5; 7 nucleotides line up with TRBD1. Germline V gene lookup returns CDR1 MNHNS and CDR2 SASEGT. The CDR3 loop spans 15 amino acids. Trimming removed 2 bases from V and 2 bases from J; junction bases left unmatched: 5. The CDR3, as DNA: TGTGCCAGCAGTGAATGGGGACAGCCACAAGAGACCCAGTACTTC. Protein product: CASSEWGQPQETQYF.

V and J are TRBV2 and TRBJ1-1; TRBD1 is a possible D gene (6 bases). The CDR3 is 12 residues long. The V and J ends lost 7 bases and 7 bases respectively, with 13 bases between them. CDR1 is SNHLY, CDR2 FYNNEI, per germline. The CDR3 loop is CASKRRTDEAFF. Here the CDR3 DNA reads TGTGCCAGCAAAAGGCGGACAGATGAAGCTTTCTTT.

In DNA, the CDR3 is TGTGCCAGCAGTTATGCTACGGGAGACATCAATCAGCCCCAGCATTTT. Protein product: CASSYATGDINQPQHF. The chain couples TRBV6-6 to TRBJ1-5; D ambiguous. The germline V gene has CDR1 MNHNY and CDR2 SVGAGI (reference sequence). The germline V and J ends were trimmed by 3 bases and 3 bases, with 15 bases remaining between them. This CDR3 comprises 16 residues.

This chain's CDR3 is CASSLVETYEQYF. The CDR3 nucleotides are TGTGCCAGCAGCTTAGTGGAGACCTACGAGCAGTACTTC. V and J are TRBV7-2 and TRBJ2-7; D call uncertain. Germline-derived CDR1 and CDR2 are SGHTA and FQGNSA. This CDR3 contains 13 residues. Deletions cut 1 base from V and 2 bases from J, with 6 bases between.

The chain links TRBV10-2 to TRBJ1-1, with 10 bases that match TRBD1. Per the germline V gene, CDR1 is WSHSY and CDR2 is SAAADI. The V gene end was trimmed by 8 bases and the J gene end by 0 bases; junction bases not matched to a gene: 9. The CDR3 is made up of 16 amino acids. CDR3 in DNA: TGCGCCAGCGGAGGGGACAGGGGCTTAATGAACACTGAAGCTTTCTTT. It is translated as CASGGDRGLMNTEAFF.

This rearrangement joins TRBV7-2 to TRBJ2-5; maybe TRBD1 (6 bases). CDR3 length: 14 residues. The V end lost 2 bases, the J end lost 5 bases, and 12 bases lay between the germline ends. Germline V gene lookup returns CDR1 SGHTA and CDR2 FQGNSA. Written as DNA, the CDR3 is TGTGCCAGCAGCTTAAGGACAGAATCGGAGACCCAGTACTTC. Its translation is CASSLRTESETQYF.

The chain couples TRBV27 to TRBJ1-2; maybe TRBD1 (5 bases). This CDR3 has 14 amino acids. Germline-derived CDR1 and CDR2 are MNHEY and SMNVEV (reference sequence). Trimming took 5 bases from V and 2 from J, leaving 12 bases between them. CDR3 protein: CASSPRTPNYGYTF. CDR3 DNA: TGTGCCAGCAGTCCCAGGACACCAAACTATGGCTACACCTTC.

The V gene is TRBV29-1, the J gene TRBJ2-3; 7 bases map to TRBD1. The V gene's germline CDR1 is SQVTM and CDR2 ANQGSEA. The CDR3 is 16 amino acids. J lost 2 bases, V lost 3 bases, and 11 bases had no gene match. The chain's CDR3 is CSVDGSTGQITDTQYF. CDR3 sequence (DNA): TGCAGCGTTGATGGGTCTACGGGACAGATCACAGATACGCAGTATTTT.

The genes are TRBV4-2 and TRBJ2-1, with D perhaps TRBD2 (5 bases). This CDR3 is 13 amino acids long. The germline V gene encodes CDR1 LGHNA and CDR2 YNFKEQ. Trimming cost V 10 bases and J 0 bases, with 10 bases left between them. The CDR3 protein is CATGEGSYNEQFF. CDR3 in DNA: TGTGCCACCGGCGAGGGCTCCTACAATGAGCAGTTCTTC.